Detailed here is one T cell receptor beta chain. This sample was taken from a study of control samples from healthy donors and cancer patients. V dropped 4 bases and J dropped 0 bases, with 22 bases sitting between them. This CDR3 has 19 amino acids. Germline V gene lookup returns CDR1 SGHVS and CDR2 FQNEAQ. Method: immunoSEQ multiplex PCR; TCRdb's copy keeps in-frame clones and lacks some. The sample carries about 92,000 clones, more than 75% recorded once. The chain couples TRBV7-8 to TRBJ1-5; D not certain. The TCR comes from a woman aged 60-70 years in good health. Source material: blood. Written as DNA, the CDR3 is TGTGCCAGCAGCTGGGAGGGTGGCAGCGCTGATTATAGCAATCAGCCCCAGCATTTT. This sequence encodes CASSWEGGSADYSNQPQHF. The full variable domain, its missing parts supplied by reference TRBV7-8 and TRBJ1-5, is GAGVSQSPRYKVAKRGQDVALRCDPISGHVSLFWYQQALGQGPEFLTYFQNEAQLDKSGLPSDRFFAERPEGSVSTLKIQRTQQEDSAVYLCASSWEGGSADYSNQPQHFGDGTRLSIL.